This T cell receptor (beta chain) emerged from a study of T-cell reconstitution after alpha-beta-depleted transplantation in children (dated by TCRdb to about 2016). As for the study more broadly: Using TCR repertoire profiling, the study followed T-cell immune reconstitution in a quantitative way in children after TCRalphabeta/CD19-depleted allogeneic hematopoietic cell transplantation.

Results and caveats for the whole study, not just this receptor: In some patients, the high TCRbeta diversity seen at day 60 was put down to recipient T cells and intrathymic progenitors that had survived conditioning. The apparently early alphabetaT-cell count recovery about two months after transplant was reportedly dependent on only several hundred rapidly expanded clones derived from non-depleted graft cells. Over the following months the frequencies of hyperexpanded clones went down, and after one year T-cell counts and TCRbeta diversity were mostly credited to newly produced T cells.

Including the terminal cysteine and phenylalanine, the CDR3 comprises 14 residues. Only the CDR3 DNA stays, 42 bases, in frame from base 1. CDR1 and CDR2, looked up from the germline V gene (reference sequence), are SGHKS and YYEKEE. V is reduced by 2 bases and J by 5 bases, leaving a spacing of 14 bases between them. Sample treatment or condition, as interpreted from the label and publication: allogeneic hematopoietic cell transplantation with graft depleted of TCRalphabeta T cells and CD19 B cells. TCRalphabeta/CD19-depleted allogeneic hematopoietic cell grafts were given to the transplant recipients, all of whom were children. A few counts support this clonotype. Its cognate antigen has yet to be identified. Base qualities were left out, and no much larger clone turns up one base away. Library preparation used PCR. Sequencing used an Illumina HiSeq 2500. To normalize quantification of the TCRbeta repertoire, the TCR libraries were built with molecular barcoding that relied on unique molecular identifiers. TCRdb trimmed public reads at Q25 via fastp, called clones via MiXCR and kept in-frame beta chains. Rows merge per CDR3 protein into single entries with the most common DNA and genes. The sample yields fewer than 700,000 distinct CDR3 sequences; 13% were counted once. Jointly, the top ten make up 2.2% of the sample.

The TCR was taken from a male patient younger than 18 who had a stem cell transplant for acute myeloid leukemia, so the T cells may come from the graft donor. The V gene is TRBV5-5 and the J gene is TRBJ2-7; TRBD1 could be the D gene, as 5 bases match. The input for sequencing was PBMCs, mostly from graft donor cells, taken 360 days after TCRalphabeta/CD19-depleted stem cell transplant. The CDR3 protein: CASSFGALGNEQYF. The DNA is as follows: TGTGCCAGCAGCTTTGGGGCCCTAGGGAACGAGCAGTACTTC.